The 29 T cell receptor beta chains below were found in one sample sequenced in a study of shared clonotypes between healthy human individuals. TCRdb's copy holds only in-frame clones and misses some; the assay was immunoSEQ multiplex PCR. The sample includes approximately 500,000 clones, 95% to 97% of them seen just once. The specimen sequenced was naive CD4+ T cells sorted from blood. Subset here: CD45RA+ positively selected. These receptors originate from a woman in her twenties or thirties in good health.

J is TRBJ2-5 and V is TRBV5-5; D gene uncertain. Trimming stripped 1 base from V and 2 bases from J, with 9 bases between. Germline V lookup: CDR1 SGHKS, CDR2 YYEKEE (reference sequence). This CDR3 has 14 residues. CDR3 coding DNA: TGTGCCAGCAGCTTGTTGTCAGGACAAGAGACCCAGTACTTC. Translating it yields CASSLLSGQETQYF.

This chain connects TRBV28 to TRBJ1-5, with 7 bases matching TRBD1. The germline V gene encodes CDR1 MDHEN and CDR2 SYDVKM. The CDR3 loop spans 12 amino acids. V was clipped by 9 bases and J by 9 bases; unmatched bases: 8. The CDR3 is CASNRGSWPQHF. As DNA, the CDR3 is TGTGCCAGTAACAGGGGTAGCTGGCCCCAGCATTTT.

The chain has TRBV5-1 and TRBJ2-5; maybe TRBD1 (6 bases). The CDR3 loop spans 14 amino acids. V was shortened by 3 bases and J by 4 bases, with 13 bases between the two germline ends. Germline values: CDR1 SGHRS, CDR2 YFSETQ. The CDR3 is CASSSDSWGETQYF. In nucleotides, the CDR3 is TGCGCCAGCAGCTCGGACAGTTGGGGAGAGACCCAGTACTTC.

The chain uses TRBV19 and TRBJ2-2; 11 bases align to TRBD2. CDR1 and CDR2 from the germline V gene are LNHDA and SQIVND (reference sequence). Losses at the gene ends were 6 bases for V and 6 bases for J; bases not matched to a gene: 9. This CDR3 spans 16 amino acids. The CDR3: CASRLTSGSLSGELFF. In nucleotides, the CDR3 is TGTGCCAGTAGGCTAACTAGCGGGAGTTTGTCCGGGGAGCTGTTTTTT.

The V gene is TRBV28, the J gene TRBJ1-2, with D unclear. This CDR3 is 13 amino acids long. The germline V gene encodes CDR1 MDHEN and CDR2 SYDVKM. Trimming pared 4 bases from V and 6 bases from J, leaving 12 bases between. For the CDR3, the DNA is TGTGCCAGCAGTTCCGGGTCAGTGGATGGCTACACCTTC. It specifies CASSSGSVDGYTF.

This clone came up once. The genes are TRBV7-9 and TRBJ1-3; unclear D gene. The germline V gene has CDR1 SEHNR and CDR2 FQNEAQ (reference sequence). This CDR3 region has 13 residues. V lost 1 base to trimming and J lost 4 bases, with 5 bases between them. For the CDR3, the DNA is TGTGCCAGCAGCTTAGGAACCGGAAACACCATATATTTT. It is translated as CASSLGTGNTIYF.

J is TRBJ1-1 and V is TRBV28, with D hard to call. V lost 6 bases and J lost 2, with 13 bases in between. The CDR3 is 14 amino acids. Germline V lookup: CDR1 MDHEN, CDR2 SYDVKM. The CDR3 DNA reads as TGTGCCAGCAGGTTAACAGTAATAAACACTGAAGCTTTCTTT. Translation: CASRLTVINTEAFF.

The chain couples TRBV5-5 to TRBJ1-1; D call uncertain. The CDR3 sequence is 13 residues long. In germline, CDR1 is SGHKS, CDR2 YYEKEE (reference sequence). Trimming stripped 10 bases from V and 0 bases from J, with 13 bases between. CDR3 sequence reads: CAAARYLNTEAFF. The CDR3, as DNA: TGTGCCGCAGCGAGGTATTTGAACACTGAAGCTTTCTTT.

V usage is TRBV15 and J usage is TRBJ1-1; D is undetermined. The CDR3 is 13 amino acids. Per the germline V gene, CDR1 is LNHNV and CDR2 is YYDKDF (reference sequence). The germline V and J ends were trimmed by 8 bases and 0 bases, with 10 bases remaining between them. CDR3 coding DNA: TGTGCCACCTCGGCAGGTATGAACACTGAAGCTTTCTTT. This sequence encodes CATSAGMNTEAFF.

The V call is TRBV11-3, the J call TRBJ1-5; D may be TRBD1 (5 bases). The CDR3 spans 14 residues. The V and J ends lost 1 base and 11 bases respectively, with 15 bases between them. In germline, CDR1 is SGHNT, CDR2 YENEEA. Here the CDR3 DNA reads TGTGCCAGCAGCTTAGGAAACGGTCCGGGGGCCCAGCATTTT. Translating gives CASSLGNGPGAQHF.

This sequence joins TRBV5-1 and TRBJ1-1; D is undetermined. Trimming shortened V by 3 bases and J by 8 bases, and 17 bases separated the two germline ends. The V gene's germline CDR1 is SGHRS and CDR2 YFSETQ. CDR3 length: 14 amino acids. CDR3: CASSSKQSYSEAFF. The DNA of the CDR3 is TGCGCCAGCAGCTCAAAACAGTCATACTCCGAAGCTTTCTTT.

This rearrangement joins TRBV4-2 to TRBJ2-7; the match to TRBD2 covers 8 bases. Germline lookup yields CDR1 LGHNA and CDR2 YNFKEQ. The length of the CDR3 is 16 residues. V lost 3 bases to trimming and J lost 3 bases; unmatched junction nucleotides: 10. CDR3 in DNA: TGTGCCAGCAGCCAGGCCGGGACTAGTGAAGTCTACGAGCAGTACTTC. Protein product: CASSQAGTSEVYEQYF.

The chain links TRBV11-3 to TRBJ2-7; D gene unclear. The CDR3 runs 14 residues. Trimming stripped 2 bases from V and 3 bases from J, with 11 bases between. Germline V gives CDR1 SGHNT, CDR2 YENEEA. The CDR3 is CASSLLALGYEQYF. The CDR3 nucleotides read TGTGCCAGCAGCTTATTAGCCCTGGGCTACGAGCAGTACTTC.

DNA of the CDR3: TGTGCCTGGGTCTCTGGGGCCAACGTCCTGACTTTC. Encoded protein: CAWVSGANVLTF. The V gene is TRBV30, the J gene TRBJ2-6, with D hard to call. Germline assignment: CDR1 GTSNPN and CDR2 SVGIG (reference sequence). The V and J ends lost 5 bases and 0 bases respectively, with 2 bases between them. The CDR3 has 12 amino acids. The full variable domain, rest sourced from reference TRBV30 and TRBJ2-6, is SQTIHQWPATLVQPVGSPLSLECTVEGTSNPNLYWYRQAAGRGLQLLFYSVGIGQISSEVPQNLSASRPQDRQFILSSKKLLLSDSGFYLCAWVSGANVLTFGAGSRLTVL.

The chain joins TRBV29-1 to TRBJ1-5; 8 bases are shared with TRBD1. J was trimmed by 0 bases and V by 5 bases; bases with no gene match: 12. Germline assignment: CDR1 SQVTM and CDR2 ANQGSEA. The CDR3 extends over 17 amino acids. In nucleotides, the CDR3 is TGCAGCGTTCTTAGGACAGGGCCCCGTATTAGCAATCAGCCCCAGCATTTT. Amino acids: CSVLRTGPRISNQPQHF.

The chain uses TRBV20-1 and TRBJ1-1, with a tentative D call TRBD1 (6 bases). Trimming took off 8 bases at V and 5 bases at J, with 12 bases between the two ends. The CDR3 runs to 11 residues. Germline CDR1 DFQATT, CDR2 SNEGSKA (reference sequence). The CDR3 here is CSLRGRTEAFF. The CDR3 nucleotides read TGCAGTCTCAGGGGACGGACTGAAGCTTTCTTT.

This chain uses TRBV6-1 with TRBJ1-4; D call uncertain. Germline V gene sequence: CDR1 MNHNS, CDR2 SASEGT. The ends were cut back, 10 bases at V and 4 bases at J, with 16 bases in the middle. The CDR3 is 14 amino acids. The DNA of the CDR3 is TGTGCCACTACCCGCGGGCTGGGTAATGAAAAACTGTTTTTT. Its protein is CATTRGLGNEKLFF.

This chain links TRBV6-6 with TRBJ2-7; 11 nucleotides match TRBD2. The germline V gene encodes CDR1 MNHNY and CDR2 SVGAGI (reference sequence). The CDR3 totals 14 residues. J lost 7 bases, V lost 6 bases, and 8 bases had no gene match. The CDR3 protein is CASRTTSGSGEQYF. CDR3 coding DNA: TGTGCCAGCAGAACAACTAGCGGGAGTGGAGAGCAGTACTTC.

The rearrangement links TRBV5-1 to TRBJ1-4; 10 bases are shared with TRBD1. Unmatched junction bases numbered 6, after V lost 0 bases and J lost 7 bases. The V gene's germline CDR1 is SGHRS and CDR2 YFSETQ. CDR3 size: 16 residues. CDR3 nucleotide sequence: TGCGCCAGCAGCTTGGGGGACAGGGGTGAGGGTGAAAAACTGTTTTTT. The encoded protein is CASSLGDRGEGEKLFF.

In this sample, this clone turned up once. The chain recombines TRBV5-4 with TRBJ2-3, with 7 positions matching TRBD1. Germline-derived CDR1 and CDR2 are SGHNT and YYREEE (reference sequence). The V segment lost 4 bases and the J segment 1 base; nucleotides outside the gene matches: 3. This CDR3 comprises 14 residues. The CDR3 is CASSRDRRTDTQYF. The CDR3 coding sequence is TGTGCCAGCAGCAGGGACAGACGCACAGATACGCAGTATTTT.

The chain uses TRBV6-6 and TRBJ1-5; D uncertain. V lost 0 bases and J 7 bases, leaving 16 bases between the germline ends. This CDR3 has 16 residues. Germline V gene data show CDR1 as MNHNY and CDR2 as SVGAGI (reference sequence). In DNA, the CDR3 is TGTGCCAGCAGTTACTCGACCCCTTTAGCCAACCAGCCCCAGCATTTT. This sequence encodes CASSYSTPLANQPQHF.

The DNA for the CDR3 is TGTGCTAGTGGTTCCGGGACCACAGATACGCAGTATTTT. It yields the protein CASGSGTTDTQYF. This rearrangement joins TRBV12-5 to TRBJ2-3; D may match TRBD1 or TRBD2 (5 bases each). CDR3 length: 13 residues. V lost 4 bases and J lost 2, with 7 bases in between. Germline assignment: CDR1 LGHNT and CDR2 FRNRAP.

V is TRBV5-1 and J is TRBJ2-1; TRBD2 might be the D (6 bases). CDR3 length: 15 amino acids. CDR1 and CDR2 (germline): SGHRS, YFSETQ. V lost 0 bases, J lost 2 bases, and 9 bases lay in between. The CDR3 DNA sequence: TGCGCCAGCAGCTTGGTTAGCGGCCCCTACAATGAGCAGTTCTTC. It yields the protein CASSLVSGPYNEQFF.

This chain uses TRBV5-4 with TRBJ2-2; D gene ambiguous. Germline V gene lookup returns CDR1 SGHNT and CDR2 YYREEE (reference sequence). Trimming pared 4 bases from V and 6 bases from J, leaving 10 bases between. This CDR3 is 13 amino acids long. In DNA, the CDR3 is TGTGCCAGCAGCCTAGGGCAGGCCGGGGAGCTGTTTTTT. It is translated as CASSLGQAGELFF.

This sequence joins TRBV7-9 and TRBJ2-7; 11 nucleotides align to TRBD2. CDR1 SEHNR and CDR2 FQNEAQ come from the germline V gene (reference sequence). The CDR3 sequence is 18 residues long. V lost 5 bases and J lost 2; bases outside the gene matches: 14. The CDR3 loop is CASSPKLTSGRATYEQYF. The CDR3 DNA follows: TGTGCCAGCAGCCCAAAACTAACTAGCGGGAGAGCTACCTACGAGCAGTACTTC.

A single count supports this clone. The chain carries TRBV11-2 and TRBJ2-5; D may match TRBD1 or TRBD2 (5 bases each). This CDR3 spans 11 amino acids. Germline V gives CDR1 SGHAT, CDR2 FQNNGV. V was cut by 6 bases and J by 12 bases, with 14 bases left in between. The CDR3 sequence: CASRESGPEYF. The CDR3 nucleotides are TGTGCCAGCAGGGAGTCGGGACCTGAGTACTTC.

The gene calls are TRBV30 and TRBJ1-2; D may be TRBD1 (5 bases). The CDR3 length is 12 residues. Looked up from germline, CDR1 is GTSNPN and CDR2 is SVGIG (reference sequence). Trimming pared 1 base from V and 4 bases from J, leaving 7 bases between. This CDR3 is CAWSGDVYGYTF. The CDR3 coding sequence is TGTGCCTGGAGTGGGGACGTCTATGGCTACACCTTC.

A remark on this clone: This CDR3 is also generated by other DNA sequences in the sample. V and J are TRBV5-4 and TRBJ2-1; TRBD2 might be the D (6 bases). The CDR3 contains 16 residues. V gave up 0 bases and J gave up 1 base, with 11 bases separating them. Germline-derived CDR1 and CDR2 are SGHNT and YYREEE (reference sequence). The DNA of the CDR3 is TGTGCCAGCAGCTTGGGTTCCAGCGGGTCCTACAATGAGCAGTTCTTC. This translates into CASSLGSSGSYNEQFF.

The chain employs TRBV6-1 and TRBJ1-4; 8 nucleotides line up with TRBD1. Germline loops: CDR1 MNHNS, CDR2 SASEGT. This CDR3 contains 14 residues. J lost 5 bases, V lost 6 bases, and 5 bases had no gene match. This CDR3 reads CASSAGGANEKLFF. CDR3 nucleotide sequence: TGTGCCAGCAGCGCAGGGGGCGCGAATGAAAAACTGTTTTTT.